This T cell receptor beta chain was observed in a study of T cell changes during pregnancy in multiple sclerosis (dated by TCRdb to the late 2010s). About the full investigation: In women with multiple sclerosis, the researchers looked at how the T cell repertoire shifted as pregnancy progressed.

In regard to this clone: This clone's antigen is unknown. Per-base qualities were not stored, and no clone one base away is much larger.

The library was produced with the immunoSEQ multiplex PCR assay. TCRdb took this table from immuneACCESS and kept in-frame rearrangements with V and J called. Such tables lack part of the clones; where checked against another copy, unresolved V genes explain under half of the gap, and the rest is unexplained. This sample has 15,000 to 25,000 clones in its table, and 88% of those were observed once. 5.5% to 7.5% of the sample lies in the top ten. The CDR3 goes from the cysteine to the phenylalanine over 15 residues. Only the CDR3 part of the read is kept: 45 bases, read in frame from the first base. V lost 6 bases and J lost 5 bases; the stretch between them is 17 bases long. In the germline V gene, CDR1 corresponds to SGHTA and CDR2 to FQGNSA.

The rearranged segments are TRBV7-2 and TRBJ1-3; the D gene is perhaps TRBD1, from 5 matching bases. The receptor was derived from a female donor in good health, enrolled as a control in a pregnancy study. The source material was CD8+ T cells from peripheral blood mononuclear cells, sampled in the third trimester of pregnancy. The DNA reads TGTGCCAGCAGATTCGACCCAAGGGGTAGAAACACCATATATTTT. Its translation is CASRFDPRGRNTIYF. The variable domain in full, with residues beyond the CDR3 obtained from the reference TRBV7-2 and TRBJ1-3 genes, is GAGVSQSPSNKVTEKGKDVELRCDPISGHTALYWYRQSLGQGLEFLIYFQGNSAPDKSGLPSDRFSAERTGGSVSTLTIQRTQQEDSAVYLCASRFDPRGRNTIYFGEGSWLTVV.